This TCR beta chain appears in the sequencing data of a study of T cell repertoires in cytomegalovirus infection. Looking at the study overall: Public TCR beta signatures provided an indication of both CMV infection and a matching HLA type. Study observations and caveats: There were carriers of CMV plus the relevant HLA, and cumulative public TCR beta family frequency identified them. Predominance within the ex vivo response was attributable to HLA-C-restricted CMV-specific TCR beta clonotypes.

A note on this clonotype: Its antigen is as yet unknown.

TCRdb re-derived calls from the reads in MiXCR, one entry per CDR3 protein. The data show 500,000 to 600,000 distinct CDR3 sequences, approximately 15% seen once. The sample comprised CD8+ T cells from PBMCs. The clonotype originates from a human donor in good health (CMV status not recorded). Some clones in this sample may be carry-over from other donors' samples.

CDR3 sequence (DNA): TGTGCCAGCAGCTCCACTCCCGGGACGGCCGCGGGGACTGAAGCTTTCTTT. Its translation: CASSSTPGTAAGTEAFF. The chain combines TRBV5-5 with TRBJ1-1; TRBD1 might be the D (5 bases). The germline gives CDR1 SGHKS, CDR2 YYEKEE (reference sequence). The CDR3 is 17 amino acids. The V end lost 3 bases, the J end lost 5 bases, and 23 bases lay between the germline ends.